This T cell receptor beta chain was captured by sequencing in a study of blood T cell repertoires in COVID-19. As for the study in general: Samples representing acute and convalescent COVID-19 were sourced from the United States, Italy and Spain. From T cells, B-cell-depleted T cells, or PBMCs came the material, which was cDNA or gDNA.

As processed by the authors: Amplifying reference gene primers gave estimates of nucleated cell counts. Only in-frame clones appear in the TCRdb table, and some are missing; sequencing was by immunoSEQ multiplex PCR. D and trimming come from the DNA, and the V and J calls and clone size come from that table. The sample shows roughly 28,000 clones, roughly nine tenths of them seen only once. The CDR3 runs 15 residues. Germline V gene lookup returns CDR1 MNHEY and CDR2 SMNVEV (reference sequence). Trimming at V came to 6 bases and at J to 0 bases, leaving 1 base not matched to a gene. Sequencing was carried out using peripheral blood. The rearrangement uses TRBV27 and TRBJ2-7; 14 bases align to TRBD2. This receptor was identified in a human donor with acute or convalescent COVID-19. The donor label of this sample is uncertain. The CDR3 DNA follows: TGTGCCAGCAGGGGGACTAGCGGGAGCTCCTACGAGCAGTACTTC. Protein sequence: CASRGTSGSSYEQYF.